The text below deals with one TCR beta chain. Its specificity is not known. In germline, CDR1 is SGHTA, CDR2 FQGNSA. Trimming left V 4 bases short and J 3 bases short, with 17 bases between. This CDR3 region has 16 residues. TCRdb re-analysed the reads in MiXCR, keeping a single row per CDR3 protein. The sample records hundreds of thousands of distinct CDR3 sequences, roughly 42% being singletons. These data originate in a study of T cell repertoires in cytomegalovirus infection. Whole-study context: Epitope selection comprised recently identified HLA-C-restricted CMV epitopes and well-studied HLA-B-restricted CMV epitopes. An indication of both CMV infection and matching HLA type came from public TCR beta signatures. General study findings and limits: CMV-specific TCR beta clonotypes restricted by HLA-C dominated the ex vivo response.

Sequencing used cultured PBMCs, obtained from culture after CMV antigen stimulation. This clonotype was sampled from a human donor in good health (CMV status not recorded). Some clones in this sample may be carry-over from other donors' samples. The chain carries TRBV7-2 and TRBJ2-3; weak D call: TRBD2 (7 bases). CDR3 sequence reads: CASSSRWGGMTDTQYF. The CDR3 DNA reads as TGTGCCAGCAGCTCCCGGTGGGGGGGCATGACAGATACGCAGTATTTT.